Below, 8 T cell receptor beta chains from the same sample are listed, as sequenced in a study of blood T cell repertoires in COVID-19. Profiling relied on immunoSEQ multiplex PCR, and the TCRdb table lists in-frame clones only, not all of them. The table has about 440,000 clones, about 90% seen once. The sample consisted of PBMCs or T cells enriched from blood (not recorded which). Receptors originate from a man in his late teens or twenties who had recovered from COVID-19.

This clone appeared a few times. The V gene is TRBV7-9, the J gene TRBJ2-7, with 12 nucleotides matching TRBD2. Germline values: CDR1 SEHNR, CDR2 FQNEAQ (reference sequence). The CDR3 consists of 13 residues. Germline trimming cut 4 bases from V and 5 bases from J; bases unmatched to any gene: 0. The CDR3 nucleotides read TGTGCCAGCAGCTCTAGCGGGGGGGACGAGCAGTACTTC. Translation: CASSSSGGDEQYF.

The chain has TRBV18 and TRBJ2-2; D perhaps matches TRBD1 (6 bases). Trimming removed 2 bases at V and 1 base at J, with 8 bases between. Germline CDR1 KGHSH, CDR2 LQKENI. The CDR3 totals 15 residues. The CDR3 protein is CASSPDRMNTGELFF. In DNA form, the CDR3 reads TGTGCCAGCTCACCAGACAGGATGAACACCGGGGAGCTGTTTTTT.

The chain joins TRBV5-6 to TRBJ2-6; D is undetermined. The CDR3 has 16 residues. The V and J ends lost 6 bases and 2 bases respectively, with 15 bases between them. The V gene's germline CDR1 is SGHDT and CDR2 YYEEEE. The DNA of the CDR3 is TGTGCCAGCATCCTATTTTCAGGTGCTGGGGCCAACGTCCTGACTTTC. Translation gives CASILFSGAGANVLTF.

The V call is TRBV2, the J call TRBJ2-7; D is perhaps TRBD2 (6 bases). V dropped 1 base and J dropped 2 bases, with 9 bases sitting between them. The CDR3 runs to 14 residues. CDR1 is SNHLY and CDR2 is FYNNEI in the germline V gene. This CDR3 reads CASSEESGPYEQYF. In DNA form, the CDR3 reads TGTGCCAGCAGTGAAGAGAGCGGGCCCTACGAGCAGTACTTC.

The chain is built from TRBV4-1 and TRBJ2-1, with 10 bases that match TRBD2. Germline CDR1 is MGHRA and CDR2 is YSYEKL. Germline trimming cut 3 bases from V and 4 bases from J; bases unmatched to any gene: 3. The CDR3 totals 15 residues. Written as DNA, the CDR3 is TGCGCCAGCAGCCAGATGACTAGCGGGTACAATGAGCAGTTCTTC. Protein: CASSQMTSGYNEQFF.

The chain is built from TRBV5-4 and TRBJ1-2, with 8 positions matching TRBD1. V was pared by 4 bases and J by 10 bases, with 6 bases of the junction left unmatched. The germline gives CDR1 SGHNT, CDR2 YYREEE (reference sequence). The CDR3 covers 12 residues. The CDR3 loop reads CASSPDRVIYTF. Here the CDR3 DNA reads TGTGCCAGCAGCCCGGACAGGGTCATCTACACCTTC.

The chain combines TRBV28 with TRBJ1-3; 8 nucleotides align to TRBD1. With 7 bases clipped from V and 4 bases from J, the junction kept 9 bases outside the gene matches. This CDR3 has 15 amino acids. Germline lookup yields CDR1 MDHEN and CDR2 SYDVKM. The CDR3, as DNA: TGTGCCAGCACATTCTCCAGGGGGCTAGGAAACACCATATATTTT. Translating gives CASTFSRGLGNTIYF. The whole variable domain, remainder taken from reference TRBV28 and TRBJ1-3, is DVKVTQSSRYLVKRTGEKVFLECVQDMDHENMFWYRQDPGLGLRLIYFSYDVKMKEKGDIPEGYSVSREKKERFSLILESASTNQTSMYLCASTFSRGLGNTIYFGEGSWLTVV.

J is TRBJ2-3 and V is TRBV20-1; tentatively, D is TRBD1 (5 bases). In germline, CDR1 is DFQATT, CDR2 SNEGSKA (reference sequence). There are 11 residues in the CDR3. V was shortened by 6 bases and J by 8 bases, with 12 bases between the two germline ends. The CDR3 DNA reads TGCAGTGCAGAAAGGACATTTACGCAGTATTTT. Amino acid sequence: CSAERTFTQYF.